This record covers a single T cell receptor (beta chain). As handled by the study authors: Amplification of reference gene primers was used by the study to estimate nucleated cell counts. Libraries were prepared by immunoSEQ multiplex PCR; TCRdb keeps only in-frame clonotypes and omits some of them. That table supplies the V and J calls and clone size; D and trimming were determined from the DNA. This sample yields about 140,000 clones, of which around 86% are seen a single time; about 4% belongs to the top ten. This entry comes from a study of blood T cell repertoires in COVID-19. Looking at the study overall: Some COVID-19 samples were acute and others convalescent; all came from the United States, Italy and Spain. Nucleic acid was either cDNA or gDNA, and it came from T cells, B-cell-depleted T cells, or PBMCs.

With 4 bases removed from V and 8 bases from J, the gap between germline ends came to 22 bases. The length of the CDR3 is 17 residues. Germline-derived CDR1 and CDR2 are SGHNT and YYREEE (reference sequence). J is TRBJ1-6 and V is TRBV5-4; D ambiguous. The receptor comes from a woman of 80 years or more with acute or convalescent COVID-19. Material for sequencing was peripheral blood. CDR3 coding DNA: TGTGCCAGCAGCGCCTCTGGGTCGGCGGACTCGTATTCACCCCTCCACTTT. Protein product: CASSASGSADSYSPLHF.